These T cell receptor beta chains were read from a single sample in a study of T cell responses to AZD1222 COVID-19 vaccine. Data came from immunoSEQ multiplex PCR; TCRdb stores just in-frame clones and leaves some out. The sample gives approximately 120,000 clones, approximately 88% of which show up once; around 4% is in the top ten. Sequencing was performed on peripheral blood, taken on day 0 of AZD1222 vaccination. All receptors come from an adult in good health. CDR3s include the opening cysteine and the closing phenylalanine or tryptophan. A D gene is named only where the DNA matches it firmly. Rows may omit the clone size; those that give it use once, few, many or a size class.

d_gene	j_gene	v_gene	abundance	CDR3aa	CDR3nt
TRBD1	TRBJ2-1	TRBV7-9	NA	CASSLGPTGGYNEQFF	TGTGCCAGCAGCCTTGGTCCAACAGGGGGTTACAATGAGCAGTTCTTC
NA	TRBJ2-1	TRBV11-1	NA	CASSPHGKGDNEQFF	TGTGCCAGCAGCCCCCACGGAAAGGGGGACAATGAGCAGTTCTTC
NA	TRBJ2-1	TRBV2	NA	CASSENSYNEQFF	TGTGCCAGCAGTGAGAACTCCTACAATGAGCAGTTCTTC
NA	TRBJ2-2	TRBV14	NA	CASSQERYTGELFF	TGTGCCAGCAGCCAAGAAAGGTACACCGGGGAGCTGTTTTTT
NA	TRBJ2-7	TRBV7-8	once	CASSLSYEQYF	TGTGCCAGCAGCTTGTCCTACGAGCAGTACTTC
NA	TRBJ1-2	TRBV12-3/TRBV12-4	NA	CASMTEPAGYTF	TGTGCCAGCATGACAGAACCGGCTGGCTACACCTTC
NA	TRBJ2-2	TRBV5-1	NA	CASRISRGNTGELFF	TGCGCCAGCCGGATCTCGCGGGGGAACACCGGGGAGCTGTTTTTT
NA	TRBJ2-3	TRBV19	NA	CASIDRGRREDTQYF	TGTGCCAGTATCGACCGGGGGCGAAGGGAAGATACGCAGTATTTT
NA	TRBJ2-3	TRBV10-1	NA	CASSPSLDTQYF	TGCGCCAGCAGCCCGTCATTAGATACGCAGTATTTT
TRBD1	TRBJ2-5	TRBV7-2	NA	CASSNTGGWTQYF	TGTGCCAGCAGCAACACAGGGGGCTGGACCCAGTACTTC
TRBD1	TRBJ1-1	TRBV6-5	NA	CASRLQGKAFF	TGTGCCAGCAGACTACAGGGGAAAGCTTTCTTT
NA	TRBJ1-4	TRBV5-5	NA	CASSFGTSNEKLFF	TGTGCCAGCAGCTTCGGGACTTCTAATGAAAAACTGTTTTTT
NA	TRBJ1-2	TRBV28	NA	CASSLSTGEAYGYTF	TGTGCCAGCAGTTTATCGACCGGTGAGGCCTATGGCTACACCTTC
NA	TRBJ2-7	TRBV6-5	NA	CASSLGPVYEQYF	TGTGCCAGCAGTCTGGGGCCTGTATACGAGCAGTACTTC
NA	TRBJ2-1	TRBV7-9	NA	CASSSWCEFF	TGTGCCAGCAGCTCCTGGTGCGAGTTCTTC
NA	TRBJ1-4	TRBV7-9	NA	CASSPGSQGWGDEKLFF	TGTGCCAGCAGCCCGGGATCACAGGGATGGGGGGATGAAAAACTGTTTTTT
NA	TRBJ2-2	TRBV24-1	NA	CATSDWPEGHITGELFF	TGTGCCACCAGTGATTGGCCCGAGGGACACATCACCGGGGAGCTGTTTTTT
NA	TRBJ2-7	TRBV7-3	NA	CASSLSPGAYYEQYF	TGTGCCAGCAGCTTATCCCCCGGGGCCTATTACGAGCAGTACTTC
TRBD1	TRBJ2-3	TRBV18	NA	CASSPVLTGTGGTDTQYF	TGTGCCAGCTCACCAGTACTTACAGGGACAGGCGGCACAGATACGCAGTATTTT
NA	TRBJ1-2	TRBV7-9	NA	CASSPANYGYTF	TGTGCCAGCAGCCCAGCGAACTATGGCTACACCTTC
NA	TRBJ1-2	TRBV19	once	CASEVRASGGYTF	TGTGCCAGTGAAGTAAGGGCCTCAGGGGGCTACACCTTC
TRBD1	TRBJ1-5	TRBV30	NA	CAWSAGTGRSQPQHF	TGTGCCTGGAGTGCCGGGACAGGACGATCTCAGCCCCAGCATTTT
TRBD2	TRBJ2-1	TRBV5-1	NA	CASQERTSGVNEQFF	TGCGCCAGTCAGGAAAGGACTAGCGGGGTAAATGAGCAGTTCTTC
NA	TRBJ2-1	TRBV11-3	NA	CASSLSSGYNEQFF	TGTGCCAGCAGCTTGAGTAGCGGCTATAATGAGCAGTTCTTC
NA	TRBJ1-4	TRBV5-8	once	CASSLALTYENEKLFF	TGTGCCAGCAGCTTGGCCCTGACATACGAGAATGAAAAACTGTTTTTT
TRBD1	TRBJ2-7	TRBV3-1/TRBV3-2	NA	CASSHERGLMCF	TGTGCCAGCAGCCATGAAAGGGGGCTTATGTGCTTC
TRBD1	TRBJ2-5	TRBV5-1	NA	CASSPGTGIGTQYF	TGCGCCAGCAGCCCCGGGACAGGGATCGGGACCCAGTACTTC
NA	TRBJ2-1	TRBV5-5	once	CASSSDSGFEQFF	TGTGCCAGCAGCTCTGACAGCGGGTTTGAGCAGTTCTTC
NA	TRBJ1-2	TRBV28	once	CASSLGGGTAYGYTF	TGTGCCAGCAGTTTGGGGGGAGGGACGGCTTATGGCTACACCTTC
TRBD1	TRBJ2-2	TRBV4-2	NA	CASSRPGTANTGELFF	TGTGCCAGCAGCCGACCCGGGACAGCCAACACCGGGGAGCTGTTTTTT
NA	TRBJ1-1	TRBV11-2	NA	CASSLRYAGEAFF	TGTGCCAGCAGCTTACGATACGCGGGTGAAGCTTTCTTT
NA	TRBJ1-2	TRBV19	NA	CASSNTEGRGYTF	TGTGCCAGTAGTAATACGGAAGGAAGAGGCTACACCTTC
NA	TRBJ2-7	TRBV6-5	NA	CASTRGGGYEQYF	TGTGCCAGCACCAGAGGAGGGGGCTACGAGCAGTACTTC
NA	TRBJ2-3	TRBV7-2	NA	CASSLALSADTQYF	TGTGCCAGCAGCTTAGCCCTTTCGGCAGATACGCAGTATTTT
NA	TRBJ2-7	TRBV7-2	NA	CASSRSGAGGSYEQYF	TGTGCCAGCAGCCGTAGCGGAGCTGGGGGATCCTACGAGCAGTACTTC
TRBD2	TRBJ2-5	TRBV25-1	NA	CASMSSGKGTQYF	TGTGCCAGCATGTCCAGCGGGAAAGGGACCCAGTACTTC
NA	TRBJ1-2	TRBV20-1	NA	CSASEELYGYTF	TGCAGTGCTAGTGAGGAACTCTATGGCTACACCTTC
TRBD2	TRBJ2-7	TRBV4-2	once	CASSQGRGSSYEQYF	TGTGCCAGCAGCCAAGGGCGGGGGAGCTCCTACGAGCAGTACTTC
NA	TRBJ1-1	TRBV20-1	NA	CSATENTEAFF	TGCAGTGCTACAGAGAACACTGAAGCTTTCTTT
NA	TRBJ1-5	TRBV28	NA	CASQQGDQPQHF	TGTGCCAGCCAACAAGGAGATCAGCCCCAGCATTTT
NA	TRBJ2-2	TRBV15	once	CATSRDRLGDGELFF	TGTGCCACCAGCAGAGATCGCCTAGGGGACGGGGAGCTGTTTTTT
TRBD1	TRBJ2-7	TRBV11-3	NA	CASSLRPGQGVKQYF	TGTGCCAGCAGCTTAAGACCGGGACAGGGGGTCAAGCAGTACTTC
TRBD1	TRBJ1-2	TRBV6-5	NA	CASSKNRGEYGYTF	TGTGCCAGCAGTAAAAACAGGGGGGAATATGGCTACACCTTC
TRBD1	TRBJ1-2	TRBV6-6	NA	CASRPNDRDSNYGYTF	TGTGCCAGCAGACCCAACGACAGGGATTCTAACTATGGCTACACCTTC
TRBD2	TRBJ2-7	TRBV12-3/TRBV12-4	NA	CASRVSGRDEQYF	TGTGCCAGCAGGGTTAGCGGGAGAGACGAGCAGTACTTC
TRBD1	TRBJ2-3	TRBV18	NA	CASSPPGQTTDTQYF	TGTGCCAGCTCACCCCCGGGACAGACCACAGATACGCAGTATTTT
NA	TRBJ1-1	TRBV5-5	NA	CASSTHRERFEAFF	TGTGCCAGCAGCACCCACAGGGAAAGATTTGAAGCTTTCTTT
NA	TRBJ1-5	TRBV19	NA	CASSIRGTLDNQPQHF	TGTGCCAGTAGTATACGTGGGACTTTGGACAATCAGCCCCAGCATTTT